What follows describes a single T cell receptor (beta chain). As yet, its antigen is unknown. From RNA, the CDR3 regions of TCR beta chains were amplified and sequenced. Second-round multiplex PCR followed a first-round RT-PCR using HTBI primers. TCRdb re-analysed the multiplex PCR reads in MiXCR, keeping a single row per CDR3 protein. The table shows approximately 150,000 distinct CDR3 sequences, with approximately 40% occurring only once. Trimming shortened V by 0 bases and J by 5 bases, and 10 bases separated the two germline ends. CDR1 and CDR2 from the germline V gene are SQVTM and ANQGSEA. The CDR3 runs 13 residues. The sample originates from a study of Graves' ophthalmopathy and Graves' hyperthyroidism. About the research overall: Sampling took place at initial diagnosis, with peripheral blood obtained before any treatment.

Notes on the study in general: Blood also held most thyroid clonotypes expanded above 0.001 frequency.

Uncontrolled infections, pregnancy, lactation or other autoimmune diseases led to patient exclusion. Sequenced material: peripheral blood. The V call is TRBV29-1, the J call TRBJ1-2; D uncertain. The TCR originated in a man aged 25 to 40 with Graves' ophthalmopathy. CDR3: CSVEDRSEYGYTF. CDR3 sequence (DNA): TGCAGCGTTGAAGACAGGAGTGAATATGGCTACACCTTC.